This T cell receptor beta chain was recorded in a study of shared clonotypes between healthy human individuals. Study as a whole: The study drew on a couple of women and a few men aged 18 to 49 as donors.

Using immunoSEQ multiplex PCR, the repertoire was profiled, and TCRdb retains in-frame clones only, with some absent. The data show around 2,000,000 clones, 85% to 95% seen once. Worth noting for this clone: Its antigen is unknown.

Regarding the study as a whole: Rarefaction showed that sequencing of sorted subsets was incomplete (despite large depth).

Cells designated naive CD8 were CD45RO-negative and were positively selected for CCR7, with terminally differentiated effector memory CD45RA+ cells excluded. Nashville, Tennessee was home to all donors, who were Caucasian adults. CDR3 length: 16 residues. Per the germline V gene, CDR1 is MGHRA and CDR2 is YSYEKL. V lost 2 bases to trimming and J lost 0 bases; unmatched junction nucleotides: 5. This TCR was recovered from a man between 18 and 35 years old in good health. Sequencing was carried out using naive CD8+ T cells sorted from blood. This rearrangement joins TRBV4-1 to TRBJ2-7; the match to TRBD2 covers 9 bases. The CDR3 spells CASSQTAGGGSYEQYF. CDR3 sequence (DNA): TGCGCCAGCAGCCAAACCGCGGGGGGGGGCTCCTACGAGCAGTACTTC.